Here is one T cell receptor (beta chain) with its context. As yet, its antigen is unknown. The ends lost 3 bases at V and 1 base at J; junction bases unmatched: 2. The CDR3 has 14 amino acids. Germline CDR1 is LGHDT and CDR2 is YNNKEL (reference sequence). MiXCR, applied by TCRdb to the reads, yields one record per CDR3 protein. The repertoire holds about 340,000 distinct CDR3 sequences, with 25% to 30% as singletons. This specimen comes from a study of T cell repertoires in cytomegalovirus infection. About the study: As its CMV epitopes, the study selected recently identified HLA-C-restricted and well-studied HLA-B-restricted targets. From public TCR beta signatures came an indication of both CMV infection and matching HLA type. General study results and limits: Public TCR beta family frequency separated CMV-and-HLA carriers, including in an independent cohort. It was HLA-C-restricted CMV-specific TCR beta clonotypes that dominated the response ex vivo.

This chain joins TRBV3-1 and TRBJ1-1; 7 bases align to TRBD1. This clonotype was obtained from a human donor in good health (CMV status not recorded). Some clones in this sample may be carry-over from other donors' samples. This sample comprised cultured PBMCs, obtained from culture after CMV antigen stimulation. CDR3: CASSHRGTNTEAFF. Written as DNA, the CDR3 is TGTGCCAGCAGCCACAGGGGGACGAACACTGAAGCTTTCTTT.